What follows are 27 T cell receptor beta chains derived from one specimen sequenced in a study of PD-1 blockade in classical Hodgkin lymphoma. With no exception, relapse followed autologous stem cell transplantation in all patients, and brentuximab vedotin exposure varied. Some clones are missing from TCRdb's copy, which holds only in-frame ones; the method was immunoSEQ multiplex PCR. The profile shows 39,000 or so clones, roughly 86% of them singletons. The material was peripheral blood mononuclear cells (PBMCs), obtained before the second cycle of nivolumab. Receptors originate from a human donor with classical Hodgkin lymphoma.

The genes are TRBV10-1 and TRBJ2-3; no firm D call. The CDR3 has 15 residues. The V end was cut by 4 bases, the J end by 4 bases, with 15 bases between. From germline, CDR1 is WNHNN and CDR2 SYGVQD (reference sequence). The CDR3 spells CASSVLGSFADTQYF. The CDR3 nucleotides are TGCGCCAGCAGTGTTCTAGGCAGCTTCGCAGATACGCAGTATTTT.

This chain links TRBV4-1 with TRBJ1-6; D call uncertain. Germline values: CDR1 MGHRA, CDR2 YSYEKL. The CDR3 runs 16 residues. Trimming pared 2 bases from V and 0 bases from J, leaving 8 bases between. This CDR3 is CASSQRTSSYNSPLHF. Written as DNA, the CDR3 is TGCGCCAGCAGCCAACGGACGAGCTCCTATAATTCACCCCTCCACTTT.

The gene calls are TRBV7-3 and TRBJ2-3, with 7 bases fitting TRBD1. Germline loops: CDR1 SGHTA, CDR2 FQGTGA. The CDR3 covers 16 residues. V dropped 0 bases and J dropped 2; count of bases not matched to a gene: 5. The CDR3 DNA is TGTGCCAGCAGCTTAACCCCGACAGGGACCACAGATACGCAGTATTTT. This translates into CASSLTPTGTTDTQYF.

The chain uses TRBV7-6 and TRBJ1-5; possible D gene TRBD1, 5 bases. V shed 1 base and J shed 0 bases, with 16 bases lying between them. Germline CDR1 and CDR2: SGHVS and FNYEAQ. This CDR3 has 18 residues. The DNA of the CDR3 is TGTGCCAGCAGCTTAGTTCCGCCGACAGCAAATAGCAATCAGCCCCAGCATTTT. Translating gives CASSLVPPTANSNQPQHF.

The V gene is TRBV19, the J gene TRBJ2-7; 8 nucleotides align to TRBD1. Germline CDR1 LNHDA, CDR2 SQIVND (reference sequence). Trimming took 6 bases from V and 2 from J; bases not matched to a gene: 3. The CDR3 length is 13 residues. CDR3 nucleotide sequence: TGTGCCAGTAGAGGGGACAGGACCTACGAGCAGTACTTC. It codes for CASRGDRTYEQYF.

In DNA, the CDR3 is TGTGCCAGCACCGGGAGCCCCGTATTCCTAGGGCAGTTCTTC. Amino acids: CASTGSPVFLGQFF. The V gene is TRBV28, the J gene TRBJ2-1; D possibly corresponds to TRBD2 (6 bases). The germline V gene has CDR1 MDHEN and CDR2 SYDVKM. The CDR3 length is 14 residues. V lost 7 bases to trimming and J lost 12 bases, with 22 bases between them.

This clone appeared a few times. The rearrangement joins TRBV7-2 to TRBJ2-1; D is uncertain. Germline lookup yields CDR1 SGHTA and CDR2 FQGNSA. The CDR3 has 13 amino acids. Trimming stripped 5 bases from V and 11 bases from J, with 16 bases between. The CDR3 spells CASSPERVGKQFF. CDR3 bases: TGTGCCAGCAGCCCGGAAAGGGTGGGGAAGCAGTTCTTC.

V and J are TRBV7-3 and TRBJ2-2, with D unresolved. The length of the CDR3 is 13 residues. Trimming pared 1 base from V and 6 bases from J, leaving 6 bases between. Germline V gene data show CDR1 as SGHTA and CDR2 as FQGTGA. CDR3 protein: CASSLIFAGELFF. The CDR3 DNA reads TGTGCCAGCAGCTTAATTTTTGCCGGGGAGCTGTTTTTT.

The genes are TRBV6-5 and TRBJ2-5, with 11 nucleotides matching TRBD2. With 5 bases clipped from V and 1 base from J, the junction kept 6 bases outside the gene matches. The CDR3 runs 16 residues. Per germline, CDR1 MNHEY and CDR2 SVGAGI. The CDR3 loop reads CASSNYGTSGQETQYF. CDR3 DNA: TGTGCCAGCAGTAACTACGGGACTAGCGGCCAAGAGACCCAGTACTTC.

This clone was recorded once. The gene calls are TRBV19 and TRBJ2-1, with 8 bases lining up with TRBD2. The CDR3 has 15 residues. Trimming took 5 bases from V and 2 from J; bases not matched to a gene: 5. The germline V gene has CDR1 LNHDA and CDR2 SQIVND (reference sequence). The chain's CDR3 is CASSGRREAYNEQFF. The DNA for the CDR3 is TGTGCCAGTAGTGGGCGGCGGGAGGCCTACAATGAGCAGTTCTTC.

V and J are TRBV5-1 and TRBJ2-5; 9 nucleotides line up with TRBD1. This CDR3 contains 15 residues. The junction had 5 bases not matched to a gene; V was cut back by 1 base and J by 4 bases. Germline CDR1 and CDR2: SGHRS and YFSETQ. CDR3 sequence: CASSLTGGGLETQYF. The CDR3 DNA is TGCGCCAGCAGCTTGACAGGGGGCGGCTTAGAGACCCAGTACTTC.

The rearrangement links TRBV10-3 to TRBJ2-1; 7 bases align to TRBD2. The germline CDR1 and CDR2 sequences are ENHRY and SYGVKD. The CDR3 sequence is 16 residues long. J lost 9 bases, V lost 2 bases, and 13 bases had no gene match. The CDR3 DNA follows: TGTGCCATCAGTGAGAGGGAGGGCGGGAGACAAGGTGAGCAGTTCTTC. Translation: CAISEREGGRQGEQFF.

This chain joins TRBV18 and TRBJ1-2, with unresolved D. This CDR3 is 15 amino acids long. Germline CDR1 KGHSH, CDR2 LQKENI. Trimming shortened V by 3 bases and J by 3 bases, and 14 bases separated the two germline ends. CDR3 DNA: TGTGCCAGCTCACCGACCCTCGGCGGCGACTATGGCTACACCTTC. Protein sequence: CASSPTLGGDYGYTF.

The V call is TRBV27, the J call TRBJ2-1, with 9 bases aligning to TRBD2. Germline CDR1 MNHEY, CDR2 SMNVEV (reference sequence). This CDR3 is built from 19 residues. The trim removed 3 bases at V and 5 bases at J, leaving 17 bases unmatched. The DNA for the CDR3 is TGTGCCAGCAGTTTGCTGTTAGCTAGCGGGGACCGCCACAACAATGAGCAGTTCTTC. It specifies CASSLLLASGDRHNNEQFF.

The rearrangement joins TRBV19 to TRBJ1-1; 9 bases match TRBD1. The CDR3 loop spans 17 amino acids. Germline V gene sequence: CDR1 LNHDA, CDR2 SQIVND (reference sequence). With 0 bases clipped from V and 0 bases from J, the junction kept 5 bases outside the gene matches. The CDR3 sequence is CASSIDLRDRVNTEAFF. The CDR3 region has the DNA TGTGCCAGTAGTATAGATCTTCGGGACAGGGTGAACACTGAAGCTTTCTTT.

The chain joins TRBV5-6 to TRBJ1-6; no reliable D call. Trimming removed 4 bases from V and 7 bases from J, with 15 bases in between. This CDR3 region has 15 residues. The germline CDR1 and CDR2 sequences are SGHDT and YYEEEE. The CDR3 DNA follows: TGTGCCAGCAGCACACCGAGGACTACGAATTCACCCCTCCACTTT. Its translation: CASSTPRTTNSPLHF.

The rearrangement links TRBV9 to TRBJ1-6, with D unclear. The CDR3 consists of 13 residues. V was clipped by 5 bases and J by 8 bases, with 11 bases between them. Germline CDR1 is SGDLS and CDR2 is YYNGEE. The CDR3 is CASSLKYDSPLHF. The DNA for the CDR3 is TGTGCCAGCAGTCTAAAATATGATTCACCCCTCCACTTT.

A single count supports this clone. The chain is built from TRBV5-1 and TRBJ2-3; 8 positions match TRBD1. Trimming took 4 bases from V and 0 from J; bases not matched to a gene: 7. This CDR3 is 16 amino acids long. Germline V gene lookup returns CDR1 SGHRS and CDR2 YFSETQ. The CDR3 DNA is TGCGCCAGCAGCACCTGGACAGGGAGGAGCACAGATACGCAGTATTTT. Translated: CASSTWTGRSTDTQYF.

V and J are TRBV11-2 and TRBJ2-5; no reliable D call. Trimming stripped 6 bases from V and 1 base from J, with 15 bases between. Germline loops: CDR1 SGHAT, CDR2 FQNNGV. The length of the CDR3 is 15 residues. The CDR3 reads CASSLLATRQETQYF. In nucleotides, the CDR3 is TGTGCCAGCAGTCTTCTGGCTACCCGCCAAGAGACCCAGTACTTC.

V and J are TRBV7-2 and TRBJ2-7; D remains ambiguous. Trimming left V 5 bases short and J 0 bases short, with 2 bases between. Germline V gene lookup returns CDR1 SGHTA and CDR2 FQGNSA. This CDR3 is 11 amino acids long. The chain's CDR3 is CASSRSYEQYF. DNA of the CDR3: TGTGCCAGCAGCCGCTCCTACGAGCAGTACTTC.

This chain's CDR3 is CASVGELAGAYEQYF. The CDR3 DNA reads as TGTGCCAGCGTCGGGGAACTAGCGGGGGCCTACGAGCAGTACTTC. This sequence joins TRBV2 and TRBJ2-7; 11 bases are shared with TRBD2. The germline V gene has CDR1 SNHLY and CDR2 FYNNEI. Losses at the gene ends were 8 bases for V and 2 bases for J; bases not matched to a gene: 8. CDR3 size: 15 residues.

The chain combines TRBV9 with TRBJ2-3; 7 nucleotides agree with TRBD2. The V segment lost 0 bases and the J segment 5 bases; nucleotides outside the gene matches: 3. Germline V gene sequence: CDR1 SGDLS, CDR2 YYNGEE. The CDR3 consists of 14 residues. In nucleotides, the CDR3 is TGTGCCAGCAGCGTAGCGGGAGGAGTAGATACGCAGTATTTT. The encoded protein is CASSVAGGVDTQYF.

The J gene is TRBJ2-3, the V gene TRBV7-2; D not certain. Trimming removed 6 bases from V and 0 bases from J, with 4 bases in between. This CDR3 spans 12 amino acids. Per germline, CDR1 SGHTA and CDR2 FQGNSA. The CDR3 spells CASSTSTDTQYF. CDR3 in DNA: TGTGCCAGCAGTACTAGCACAGATACGCAGTATTTT.

This chain joins TRBV5-1 and TRBJ1-1, with D perhaps TRBD1 (6 bases). Germline values: CDR1 SGHRS, CDR2 YFSETQ. The ends were cut back, 3 bases at V and 4 bases at J, with 13 bases in the middle. This CDR3 region has 14 residues. CDR3 coding DNA: TGCGCCAGCAGCTCGGCGGGAGGGGGCACTGAAGCTTTCTTT. Translating gives CASSSAGGGTEAFF.

The chain combines TRBV9 with TRBJ1-1, with D perhaps matching TRBD1 (5 bases). Germline CDR1 is SGDLS and CDR2 is YYNGEE. V gave up 4 bases and J gave up 9 bases, with 13 bases separating them. This CDR3 has 12 residues. The CDR3 bases are TGTGCCAGCAGCCCGATCGGGGGTAAAGCTTTCTTT. Amino acid sequence: CASSPIGGKAFF.

This clone occurred a few times. V and J are TRBV25-1 and TRBJ1-1; weak D call: TRBD1 (6 bases). There are 15 residues in the CDR3. V was trimmed by 2 bases and J by 1 base, leaving 11 bases between them. The germline V gene has CDR1 MGHDK and CDR2 SYGVNS. CDR3 sequence reads: CASSEPGVWNTEAFF. In DNA form, the CDR3 reads TGTGCCAGCAGTGAACCAGGGGTGTGGAACACTGAAGCTTTCTTT.

The rearrangement uses TRBV27 and TRBJ2-3; 8 nucleotides line up with TRBD2. The V and J ends lost 3 bases and 5 bases, in that order; junction bases with no gene match: 4. CDR1 MNHEY and CDR2 SMNVEV come from the germline V gene (reference sequence). The CDR3 spans 14 residues. The CDR3 reads CASSFAGGLDTQYF. The CDR3 nucleotides read TGTGCCAGCAGTTTTGCGGGAGGATTAGATACGCAGTATTTT.